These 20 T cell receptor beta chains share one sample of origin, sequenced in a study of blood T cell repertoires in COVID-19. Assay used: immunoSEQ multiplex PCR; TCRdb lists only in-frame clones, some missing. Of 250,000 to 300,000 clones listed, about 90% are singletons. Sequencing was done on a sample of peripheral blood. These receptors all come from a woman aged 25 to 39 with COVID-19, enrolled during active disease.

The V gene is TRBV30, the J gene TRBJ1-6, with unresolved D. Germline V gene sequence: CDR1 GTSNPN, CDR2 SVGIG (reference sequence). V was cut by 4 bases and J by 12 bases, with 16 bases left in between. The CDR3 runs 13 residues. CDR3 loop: CAWTQRGGLPLHF. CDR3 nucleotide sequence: TGTGCCTGGACCCAACGGGGTGGTTTACCCCTCCACTTT.

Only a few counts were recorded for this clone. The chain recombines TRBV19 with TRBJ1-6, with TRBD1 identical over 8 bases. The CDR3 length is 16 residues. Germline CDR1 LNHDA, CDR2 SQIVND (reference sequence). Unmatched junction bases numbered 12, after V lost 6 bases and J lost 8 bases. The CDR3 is CASSHIVRGLDSPLHF. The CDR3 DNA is TGTGCCAGTAGCCATATCGTCAGGGGGCTTGATTCACCCCTCCACTTT.

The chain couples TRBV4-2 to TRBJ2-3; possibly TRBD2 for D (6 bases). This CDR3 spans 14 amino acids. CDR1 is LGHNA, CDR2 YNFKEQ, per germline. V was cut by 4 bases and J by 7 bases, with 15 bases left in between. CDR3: CASSPSIRENTQYF. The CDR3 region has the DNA TGTGCCAGCAGCCCCTCGATCCGGGAGAATACGCAGTATTTT.

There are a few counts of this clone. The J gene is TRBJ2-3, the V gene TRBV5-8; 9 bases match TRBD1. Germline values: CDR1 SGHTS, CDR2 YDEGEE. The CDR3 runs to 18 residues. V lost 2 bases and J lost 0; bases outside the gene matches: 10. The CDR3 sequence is CASSFLFGTGSSTDTQYF. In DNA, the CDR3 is TGTGCCAGCAGCTTCCTCTTCGGGACAGGGTCTAGCACAGATACGCAGTATTTT.

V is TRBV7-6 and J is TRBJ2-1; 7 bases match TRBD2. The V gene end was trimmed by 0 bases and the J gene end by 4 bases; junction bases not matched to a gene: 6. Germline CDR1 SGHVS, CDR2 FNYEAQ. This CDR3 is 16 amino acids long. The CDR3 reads CASSLASSGVYNEQFF. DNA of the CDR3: TGTGCCAGCAGCTTAGCCTCGAGCGGGGTGTACAATGAGCAGTTCTTC.

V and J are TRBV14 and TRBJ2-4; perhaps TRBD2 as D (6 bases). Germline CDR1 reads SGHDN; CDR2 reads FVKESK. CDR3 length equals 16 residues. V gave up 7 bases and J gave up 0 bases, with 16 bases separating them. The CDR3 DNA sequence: TGTGCCAGCACCAATTGGGGGGAGCTAGCCAAAAACATTCAGTACTTC. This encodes CASTNWGELAKNIQYF.

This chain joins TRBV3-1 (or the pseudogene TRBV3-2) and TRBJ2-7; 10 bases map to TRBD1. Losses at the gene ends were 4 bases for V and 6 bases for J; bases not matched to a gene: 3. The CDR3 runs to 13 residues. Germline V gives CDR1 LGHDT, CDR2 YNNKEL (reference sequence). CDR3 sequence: CASSRGQGFEQYF. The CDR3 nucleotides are TGTGCCAGCAGCCGGGGACAGGGGTTCGAGCAGTACTTC.

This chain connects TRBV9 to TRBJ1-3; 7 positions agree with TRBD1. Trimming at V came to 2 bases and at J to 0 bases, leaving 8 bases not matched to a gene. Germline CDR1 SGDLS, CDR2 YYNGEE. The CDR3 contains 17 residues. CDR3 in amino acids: CASSVLPQGGSGNTIYF. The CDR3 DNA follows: TGTGCCAGCAGCGTGCTCCCCCAGGGGGGCTCTGGAAACACCATATATTTT.

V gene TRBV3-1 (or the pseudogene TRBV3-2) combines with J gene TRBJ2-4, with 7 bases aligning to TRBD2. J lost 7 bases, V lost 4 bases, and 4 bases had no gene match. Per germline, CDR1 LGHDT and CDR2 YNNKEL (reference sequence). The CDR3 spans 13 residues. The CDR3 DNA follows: TGTGCCAGCAGCCCCGGGACTACCAACATTCAGTACTTC. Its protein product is CASSPGTTNIQYF.

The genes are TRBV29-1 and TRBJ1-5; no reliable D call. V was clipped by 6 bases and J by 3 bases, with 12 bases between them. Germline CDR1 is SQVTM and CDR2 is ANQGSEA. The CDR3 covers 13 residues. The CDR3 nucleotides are TGCAGCGTGAGCTACAGCCCCAATCAGCCCCAGCATTTT. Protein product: CSVSYSPNQPQHF.

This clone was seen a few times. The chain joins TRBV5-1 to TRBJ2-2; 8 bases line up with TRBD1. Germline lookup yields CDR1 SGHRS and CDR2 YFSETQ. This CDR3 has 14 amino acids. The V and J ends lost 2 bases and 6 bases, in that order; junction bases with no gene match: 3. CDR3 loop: CASSLQGVAGELFF. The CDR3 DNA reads TGCGCCAGCAGCTTACAGGGGGTCGCCGGGGAGCTGTTTTTT.

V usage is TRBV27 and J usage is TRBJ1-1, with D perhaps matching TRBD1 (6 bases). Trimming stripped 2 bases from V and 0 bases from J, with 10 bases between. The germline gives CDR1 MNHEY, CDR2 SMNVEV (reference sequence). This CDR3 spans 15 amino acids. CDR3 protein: CASSLQGHLNTEAFF. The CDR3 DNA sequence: TGTGCCAGCAGTTTACAGGGGCACCTGAACACTGAAGCTTTCTTT.

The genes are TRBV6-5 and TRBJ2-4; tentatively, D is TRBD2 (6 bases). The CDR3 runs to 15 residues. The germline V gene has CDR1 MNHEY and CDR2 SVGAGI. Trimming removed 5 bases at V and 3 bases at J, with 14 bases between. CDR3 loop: CASSRDSGDKNIQYF. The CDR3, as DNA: TGTGCCAGCAGTCGGGACTCGGGGGACAAAAACATTCAGTACTTC.

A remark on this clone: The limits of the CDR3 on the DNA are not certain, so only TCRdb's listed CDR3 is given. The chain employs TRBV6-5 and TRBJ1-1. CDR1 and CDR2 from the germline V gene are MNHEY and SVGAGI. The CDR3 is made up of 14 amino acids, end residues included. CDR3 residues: CASSSSEGSTEAFF.

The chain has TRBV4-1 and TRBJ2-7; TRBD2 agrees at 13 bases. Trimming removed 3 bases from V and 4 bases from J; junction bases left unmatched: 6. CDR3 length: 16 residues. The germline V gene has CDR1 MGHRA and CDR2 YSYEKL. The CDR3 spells CASSQDTSGGAYEQYF. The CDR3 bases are TGCGCCAGCAGCCAGGATACTAGCGGGGGGGCTTACGAGCAGTACTTC.

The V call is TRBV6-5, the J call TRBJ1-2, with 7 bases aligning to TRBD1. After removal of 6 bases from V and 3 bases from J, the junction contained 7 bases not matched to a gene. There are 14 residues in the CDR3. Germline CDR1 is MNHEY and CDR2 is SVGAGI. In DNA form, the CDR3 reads TGTGCCAGCAGCAGCCCCACAGGGGACTATGGCTACACCTTC. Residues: CASSSPTGDYGYTF.

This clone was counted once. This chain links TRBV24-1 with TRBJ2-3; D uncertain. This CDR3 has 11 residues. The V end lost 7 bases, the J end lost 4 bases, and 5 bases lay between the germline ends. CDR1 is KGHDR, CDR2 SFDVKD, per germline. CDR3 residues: CATSEADTQYF. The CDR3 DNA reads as TGTGCCACCAGCGAGGCAGATACGCAGTATTTT.

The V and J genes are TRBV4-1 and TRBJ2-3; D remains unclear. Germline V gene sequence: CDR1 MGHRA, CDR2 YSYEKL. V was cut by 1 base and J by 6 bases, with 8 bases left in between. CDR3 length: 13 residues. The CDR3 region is CASSQALWDTQYF. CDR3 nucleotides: TGCGCCAGCAGCCAAGCCCTATGGGATACGCAGTATTTT.

The CDR3 protein is CATSAPGVAGNTIYF. In DNA, the CDR3 is TGTGCCACCAGTGCCCCCGGTGTTGCCGGAAACACCATATATTTT. This chain joins TRBV24-1 and TRBJ1-3, with no clear D. Trimming took off 5 bases at V and 4 bases at J, with 14 bases between the two ends. The germline V gene encodes CDR1 KGHDR and CDR2 SFDVKD. The CDR3 spans 15 residues.

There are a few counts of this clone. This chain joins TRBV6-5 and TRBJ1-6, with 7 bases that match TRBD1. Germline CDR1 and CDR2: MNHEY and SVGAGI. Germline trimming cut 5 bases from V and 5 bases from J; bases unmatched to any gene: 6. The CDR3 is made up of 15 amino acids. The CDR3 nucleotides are TGTGCCAGCAGTCCCCGGGACAGCCATAATTCACCCCTCCACTTT. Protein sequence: CASSPRDSHNSPLHF.